This T cell receptor (beta chain) stems from a study of T cells after posttransplantation cyclophosphamide. Regarding the study as a whole: Recipient CMV seropositivity and CMV reactivation strongly tracked TRB clonality. Donor-recipient repertoire similarity was low at 1-2 months, rising over year one.

Busulfan-fludarabine conditioning, marrow transplant, and cyclophosphamide on days +3 and +4 were administered. The CDR3 is 14 amino acids. Germline CDR1 reads SGDLS; CDR2 reads YYNGEE. Trimming stripped 4 bases from V and 6 bases from J, with 15 bases between. On this clone: The antigen is not known.

Libraries were prepared by immunoSEQ multiplex PCR; TCRdb keeps only in-frame clonotypes and omits some of them. The sample contains 4,000 to 4,500 clones, none of them singletons. This sample comprised PBMCs, obtained after allogeneic stem cell transplant with posttransplant cyclophosphamide. This chain joins TRBV9 and TRBJ2-3; D uncertain. This sequence originates from a female patient between 18 and 30 years old who received an allogeneic stem cell transplant from an unrelated donor, was CMV-positive, and had acute GVHD only. Some of the T cells may derive from the graft donor. Here the CDR3 reads CASSTLPLGDTQYF. CDR3 nucleotide sequence: TGTGCCAGCAGCACCCTCCCACTCGGGGATACGCAGTATTTT.